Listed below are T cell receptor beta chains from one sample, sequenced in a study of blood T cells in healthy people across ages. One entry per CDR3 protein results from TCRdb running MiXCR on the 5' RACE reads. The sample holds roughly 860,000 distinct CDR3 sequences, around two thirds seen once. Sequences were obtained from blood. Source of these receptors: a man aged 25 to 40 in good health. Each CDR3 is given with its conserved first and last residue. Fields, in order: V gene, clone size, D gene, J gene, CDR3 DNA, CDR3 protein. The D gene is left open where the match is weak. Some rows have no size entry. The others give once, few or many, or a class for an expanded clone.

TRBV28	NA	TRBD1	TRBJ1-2	TGTGCCAGCAGTTTGCGACAGGGAGGAAATAGTGGCTACACCTTC	CASSLRQGGNSGYTF
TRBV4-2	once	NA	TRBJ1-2	TGTGCCAACAGCCAAGATGTCACCCGTCAGGAGGGCTACACCTTC	CANSQDVTRQEGYTF
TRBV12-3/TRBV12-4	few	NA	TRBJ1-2	TGTGCCAGCAGTTTTAAGGGTGACTATGGCTACACCTTC	CASSFKGDYGYTF
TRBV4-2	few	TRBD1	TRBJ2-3	TGTGCCAGCAGCCAGACGAGGGACAGCGGTACGCAGTATTTT	CASSQTRDSGTQYF
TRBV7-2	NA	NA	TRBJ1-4	TGTGCCAGCAGCCAAAGGGCCCCTTTTGAAAAACTGTTTTTT	CASSQRAPFEKLFF
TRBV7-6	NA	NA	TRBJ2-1	TGTGCCAGCAGCCCCAGCGATCCTCTTACAGTGAATGAGCAGTTCTTC	CASSPSDPLTVNEQFF
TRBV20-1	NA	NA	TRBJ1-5	TGCAGTGCTAGAGCCGACGCGCTGGACAATCAGCCCCAGCATTTT	CSARADALDNQPQHF
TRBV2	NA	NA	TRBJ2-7	TGTGCCAGCACTGGGGAATACGAGCAGTACTTC	CASTGEYEQYF
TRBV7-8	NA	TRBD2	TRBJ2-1	TGTGCCAGCAGCTTTTACGAGCGGGAGTCCTACAATGAGCAGTTCTTC	CASSFYERESYNEQFF
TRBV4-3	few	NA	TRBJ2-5	TGCGCCAGCAGCCAAGATAGGATAGGGTCACAAGAGACCCAGTACTTC	CASSQDRIGSQETQYF
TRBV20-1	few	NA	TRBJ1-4	TGCAGTGCTAGAACTACGGACAGATCTTTGTTTTTT	CSARTTDRSLFF
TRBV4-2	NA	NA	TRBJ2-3	TGTGCCAGCAGTCACGACCGGACAGATACGCAGTATTTT	CASSHDRTDTQYF
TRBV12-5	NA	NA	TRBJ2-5	TGTGCTAGTGGTTTGGTGGCAGGTGGCGTGGAGACCCAGTACTTC	CASGLVAGGVETQYF
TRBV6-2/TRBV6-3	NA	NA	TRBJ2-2	TGTGCCAGCAGGGGACTGCCCACCGGGGAGCTGTTTTTT	CASRGLPTGELFF
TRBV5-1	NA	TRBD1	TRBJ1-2	TGCGCCAGCAGCTTGGATGGCCGGGACAGTAACTATGGCTACACCTTC	CASSLDGRDSNYGYTF
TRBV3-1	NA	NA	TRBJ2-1	TGTGCCAGCAGCCAATTAGGGGGACCCCAAGCGGGGAATGAGCAGTTCTTC	CASSQLGGPQAGNEQFF
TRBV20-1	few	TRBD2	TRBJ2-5	TGCAGTGCAGACCCGGGACTAGCGGCTGAGACCCAGTACTTC	CSADPGLAAETQYF
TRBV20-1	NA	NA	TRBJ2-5	TGCAGTGCTATCTCTGGACAGATATACCAAGAGACCCAGTACTTC	CSAISGQIYQETQYF
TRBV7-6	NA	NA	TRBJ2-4	TGTGCCAGCAGCTTAGTAGTCTCGGAGGACGATATAGCCAAAAACATTCAGTACTTC	CASSLVVSEDDIAKNIQYF
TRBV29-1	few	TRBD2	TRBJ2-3	TGCAGCGTTGAAAGTAGCGGGGAGCCCGATACGCAGTATTTT	CSVESSGEPDTQYF
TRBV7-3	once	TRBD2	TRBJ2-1	TGTGCCAGCAGCTTATGGTCTAGCGGGGGTTCCTACAATGAGCAGTTCTTC	CASSLWSSGGSYNEQFF
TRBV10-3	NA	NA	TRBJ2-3	TGTGCCATCAGTGGGGCTCGTAGCACAGATACGCAGTATTTT	CAISGARSTDTQYF
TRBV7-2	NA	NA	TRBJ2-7	TGTGCCAGCAGCCCAGGGGCCTTTTCCTCCTACGGGCAGTACTTC	CASSPGAFSSYGQYF
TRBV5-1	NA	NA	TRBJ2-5	TGCGCCAGCAGCTTTAATTTGGGGGCGGGCGAGACCCAGTACTTC	CASSFNLGAGETQYF
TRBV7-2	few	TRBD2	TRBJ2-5	TGTGCCAGCAGCCAACCACTGGGACTAGCGGGGCAAGAGACCCAGTACTTC	CASSQPLGLAGQETQYF
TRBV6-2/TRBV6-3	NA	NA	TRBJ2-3	TGTGCCAGCAGTTACTCGGTGCGGGATAACACAGATACGCAGTATTTT	CASSYSVRDNTDTQYF
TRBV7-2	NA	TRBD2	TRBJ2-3	TGTGCCAGCAGCCCTTACGGACTAGCGGGGTGGGATACGCAGTATTTT	CASSPYGLAGWDTQYF
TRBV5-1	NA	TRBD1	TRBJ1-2	TGCGCCAGCAGCTGGGGCTCTTCAGGGGGCTATGGCTACACCTTC	CASSWGSSGGYGYTF
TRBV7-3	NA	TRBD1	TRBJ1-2	TGTGCCAGCAGCTTAAACTGGGACAGGGTATATGGCTACACCTTC	CASSLNWDRVYGYTF
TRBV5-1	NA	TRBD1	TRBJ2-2	TGCGCCAGCAGCTTGACAAGGACAGGGTCCGGGGAGCTGTTTTTT	CASSLTRTGSGELFF
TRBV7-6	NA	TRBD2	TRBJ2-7	TGTGCCAGCAGCCGCGGGGGGTCAGACACCTACGAGCAGTACTTC	CASSRGGSDTYEQYF
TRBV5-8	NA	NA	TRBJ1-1	TGTGCCAGCAGATCCTTGGTCGGAGCTTTCTTT	CASRSLVGAFF
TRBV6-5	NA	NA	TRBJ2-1	TGTGCCAGCAGTAAGGTCACAGGGGAGGGGGAGACCCAGTTCTTC	CASSKVTGEGETQFF
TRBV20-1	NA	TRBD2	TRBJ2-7	TGCAGTGCTAGAGATCCCGCGGGGGGTCACTACAATGAGCAGTACTTC	CSARDPAGGHYNEQYF
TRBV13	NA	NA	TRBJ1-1	TGTGCCAGCAGCTCCGACGGGGTGGCCATGAACACTGAAGCTTTCTTT	CASSSDGVAMNTEAFF
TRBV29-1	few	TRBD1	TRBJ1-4	TGCAGCGGGGGGACAGATGAAAAACTGTTTTTT	CSGGTDEKLFF